This TCR beta chain was observed in a study of blood T cell repertoires in COVID-19 (dated by TCRdb to the early 2020s). Regarding the study in general: Samples from collaborators originated in the United States, Italy and Spain and spanned both the acute and convalescent phases of COVID-19. The material from the prospective study consisted of cDNA or gDNA derived from T cells, B-cell-depleted T cells, or PBMCs. Subjects who had been exposed to COVID-19, were actively infected with it, or had recovered from it provided the deeply sampled blood TCRbeta repertoires that made up the dataset. The repertoires were released in a freely available public database intended as a resource for research on the immune response to SARS-CoV-2. The samples were drawn from the first 160 participants of the ongoing ImmuneRACE study and from 950 to 1,500 subjects provided by 6 global collaborators. A de-identified subject ID, COVID-19 status, age in years and sex were almost always included in the sample metadata. Where available, HLA class I and class II types were taken from metadata supplied by the sample provider and were not determined by assay-based typing.

Whole blood was collected in K2EDTA tubes by collaborating institutions according to the institutions' own protocols. For TCRbeta analysis, collaborators shipped samples as frozen whole blood, isolated PBMCs, or DNA extracted from either of those sample types. The CDR3, cysteine through phenylalanine, is 15 amino acids long. The retained sequence is limited to the CDR3, 45 bases, with the frame set at the first base. In the germline V gene (reference sequence), CDR1 corresponds to MNHEY and CDR2 to SMNVEV. V and J lose 1 base and 11 bases, and a span of 18 bases separates them. Details on this clone: What this receptor recognizes is not known. No base qualities exist here, and no much larger clone lies one base off it.

TCRbeta CDR3 regions were amplified from genomic DNA by means of the immunoSEQ Assay, a bias-controlled multiplex PCR. In the authors' own workflow: The number of nucleated cells in each sample was estimated from the amplification of reference gene primers within the assay. To quantify the absolute abundance of each unique TCRbeta CDR3 rearrangement, sequence reads were collapsed and filtered. For each sample, productive Simpson clonality was calculated by taking the square root of Simpson's diversity index across productive rearrangements. Entries here come from immuneACCESS through TCRdb and include only in-frame sequences with V and J called. Some clones fail to appear in such tables; in the studies checked, an unresolved V gene covers under half of the shortfall, and the cause of the remainder is unknown. D and trimming come from the DNA, and the V and J calls and clone size come from that table. The sample records tens of thousands of clones, about four fifths of which are singletons. The ten largest clones add up to roughly 30% of the sample.

The research as a whole found: Clinical and demographic metadata were provided uncurated, with the amount varying by source and participant.

Recombination connected TRBV27 to TRBJ1-5, with TRBD1 perhaps the D gene, on 5 matching bases. The sequenced material came from peripheral blood. The receptor's source is a man aged 70-80 years with acute or convalescent COVID-19. This receptor carries the CDR3 CASSLFGGGPAAQHF. The DNA reads as follows: TGTGCCAGCAGTTTATTTGGGGGAGGACCAGCGGCCCAGCATTTT.